This T cell receptor (beta chain) comes out of a study of CD8 T cells in Susac syndrome. Reverse transcription of roughly 0.45 to 1 ug RNA was performed with random hexamers. Via MiXCR, TCRdb re-called the immunoSEQ multiplex PCR reads, giving one row per CDR3 protein. The data hold fewer than 200,000 distinct CDR3 sequences, with about 95% observed a single time. The CDR3 is made up of 13 amino acids. The V and J ends lost 4 bases and 7 bases respectively, with 11 bases between them. The V gene is TRBV12-3 or TRBV12-4, the J gene TRBJ2-1; D is perhaps TRBD2 (5 bases). The sample comprised CD4+ T cells from PBMCs. The source of this sequence is a human donor in good health. The CDR3 region is CASSWRQSNEQFF. The DNA for the CDR3 is TGTGCCAGCAGTTGGAGGCAGTCGAATGAGCAGTTCTTC.